This TCR beta chain originates from a study of identical twins. The study's findings and limits: There is a chance that invariant MAIT and iNKT cells partially muddied zero-insertion analyses. There was an excess of low generation probability in the out-of-frame alpha sequences that twins shared. The degree of excess twin sharing was weaker in beta out-of-frame sequences.

Comment on this clonotype: Its antigen remains unidentified.

One entry per CDR3 protein results from TCRdb running MiXCR on the 5' RACE reads. Found here are 140,000 to 150,000 distinct CDR3 sequences, roughly 3.3% of them singletons; the top ten hold about 7.8%. The CDR3 runs to 15 residues. Trimming cost V 0 bases and J 6 bases, with 12 bases left between them. Germline V CDR1 and CDR2: SGHDN, FVKESK. Sequenced: memory T cells sorted from blood. The TCR was taken from a young man in good health. The chain couples TRBV14 to TRBJ2-4; no reliable D call. The CDR3 region is CASSQDWSVGNIQYF. CDR3 bases: TGTGCCAGCAGCCAAGATTGGAGCGTCGGAAACATTCAGTACTTC.